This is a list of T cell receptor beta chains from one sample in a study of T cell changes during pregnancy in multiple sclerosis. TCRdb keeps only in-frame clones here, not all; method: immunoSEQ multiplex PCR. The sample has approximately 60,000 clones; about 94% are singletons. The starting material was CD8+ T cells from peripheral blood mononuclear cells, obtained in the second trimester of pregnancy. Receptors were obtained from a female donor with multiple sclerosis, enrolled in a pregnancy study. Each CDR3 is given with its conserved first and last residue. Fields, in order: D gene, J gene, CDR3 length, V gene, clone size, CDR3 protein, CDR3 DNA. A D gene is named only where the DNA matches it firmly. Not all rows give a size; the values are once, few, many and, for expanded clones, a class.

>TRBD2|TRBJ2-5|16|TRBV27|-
CASSPILAGGLETQYF
TGTGCCAGCAGTCCAATCCTAGCGGGAGGGTTAGAGACCCAGTACTTC
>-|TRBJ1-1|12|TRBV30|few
CAWSGEVSEAFF
TGTGCCTGGAGTGGGGAGGTGAGTGAAGCTTTCTTT
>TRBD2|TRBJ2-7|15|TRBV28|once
CASSLGTSGTREQYF
TGTGCCAGCAGTTTAGGGACTAGCGGTACTCGCGAGCAGTACTTC
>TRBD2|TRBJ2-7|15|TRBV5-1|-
CASSPTSEPSYEQYF
TGCGCCAGCAGCCCAACTAGCGAGCCCTCCTACGAGCAGTACTTC
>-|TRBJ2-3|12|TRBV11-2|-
CASAGRTDTQYF
TGTGCCAGCGCAGGGCGCACAGATACGCAGTATTTT
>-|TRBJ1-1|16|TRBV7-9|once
CASSGYGGKKDTEAFF
TGTGCCAGCAGTGGATATGGGGGGAAGAAGGACACTGAAGCTTTCTTT
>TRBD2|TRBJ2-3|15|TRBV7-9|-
CASSLRPPEREAQYF
TGTGCCAGCAGCTTAAGACCTCCCGAGCGGGAGGCGCAGTATTTT
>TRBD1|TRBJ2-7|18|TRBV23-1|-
CASSQSIVRDRGQYEQYF
TGCGCCAGCAGTCAATCAATTGTCCGGGACAGGGGGCAGTACGAGCAGTACTTC
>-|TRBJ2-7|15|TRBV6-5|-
CASSYGLAFIYEQYF
TGTGCCAGCAGTTACGGGCTAGCGTTTATTTACGAGCAGTACTTC
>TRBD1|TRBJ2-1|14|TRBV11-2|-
CASSVHRGPTEQFF
TGTGCCAGCAGCGTACACAGGGGACCCACTGAGCAGTTCTTC